These T cell receptor beta chains were read from a single sample in a study of OX40 agonist ivuxolimab in advanced cancers. Using immunoSEQ multiplex PCR, the repertoire was profiled, and TCRdb retains in-frame clones only, with some absent. The sample has 55,000 to 75,000 clones; 85% are singletons. The sample consisted of CD4+ or CD8+ T cells sorted from blood, taken in a trial of the OX40 agonist ivuxolimab. These TCRs come from an adult with an advanced solid tumor such as melanoma, head and neck, liver or kidney cancer. Each CDR3 is given with its conserved first and last residue. Each record gives: D gene, V gene, J gene, clone size, CDR3 protein, CDR3 DNA. D genes are given only for firm matches. Not all rows give a size; the values are once, few, many and, for expanded clones, a class.

>NA|TRBV6-5|TRBJ1-3|NA
CASSYDQGLENTIYF
TGTGCCAGCAGTTACGACCAGGGCTTAGAAAACACCATATATTTT
>NA|TRBV30|TRBJ1-3|NA
CAWTLGNTIYF
TGTGCCTGGACCCTGGGAAACACCATATATTTT
>NA|TRBV11-1|TRBJ1-1|NA
CASSQGDTEAFF
TGTGCCAGCAGCCAAGGGGACACTGAAGCTTTCTTT
>NA|TRBV7-2|TRBJ2-1|NA
CASSSWARSDEQFF
TGTGCCAGCAGCTCCTGGGCAAGGAGCGATGAGCAGTTCTTC
>TRBD1|TRBV27|TRBJ1-5|NA
CASSFLQGRGSNQPQHF
TGTGCCAGCAGTTTCCTACAGGGGCGAGGGAGCAATCAGCCCCAGCATTTT
>NA|TRBV13|TRBJ2-1|NA
CASSLAGSSYNEQFF
TGTGCCAGCAGCTTGGCGGGAAGCTCCTACAATGAGCAGTTCTTC
>NA|TRBV4-2|TRBJ2-3|NA
CASTRGGLSGMIADTQYF
TGTGCCAGCACCAGGGGTGGTCTGAGCGGGATGATTGCAGATACGCAGTATTTT
>NA|TRBV5-1|TRBJ1-6|few
CASSPAALHNSPLHF
TGCGCCAGCAGCCCGGCGGCCCTGCATAATTCACCCCTCCACTTT
>TRBD1|TRBV7-8|TRBJ1-1|NA
CASSLDRAMNTEAFF
TGTGCCAGCAGCCTCGACAGGGCCATGAACACTGAAGCTTTCTTT
>NA|TRBV7-8|TRBJ2-1|few
CASSLVSGSWYNEQFF
TGTGCCAGCAGCTTAGTGTCGGGGAGTTGGTACAATGAGCAGTTCTTC
>TRBD1|TRBV28|TRBJ2-3|NA
CASSFHWTGKRTDTQYF
TGTGCCAGCAGTTTCCATTGGACAGGGAAGAGGACAGATACGCAGTATTTT
>NA|TRBV7-6|TRBJ2-1|NA
CASSLVYGNRANEQFF
TGTGCCAGCAGCTTAGTATACGGGAACAGGGCTAATGAGCAGTTCTTC
>NA|TRBV2|TRBJ1-1|NA
CASRVEGGIMNAEAFF
TGTGCCAGCAGAGTTGAGGGGGGAATAATGAACGCTGAAGCTTTCTTT
>TRBD1|TRBV10-1|TRBJ2-2|NA
CASSEDRGPGELFF
TGCGCCAGCAGTGAGGACAGGGGGCCCGGGGAGCTGTTTTTT
>TRBD1|TRBV4-1|TRBJ2-2|NA
CASRPTGHTGELFF
TGCGCCAGCAGACCGACAGGGCACACCGGGGAGCTGTTTTTT
>TRBD2|TRBV9|TRBJ2-3|NA
CASSVPAGVSDTQYF
TGTGCCAGCAGCGTACCAGCGGGGGTTTCAGATACGCAGTATTTT
>NA|TRBV5-6|TRBJ2-3|NA
CASSWVRGTDTQYF
TGTGCCAGCAGCTGGGTCAGGGGCACAGATACGCAGTATTTT
>NA|TRBV6-6|TRBJ2-2|NA
CASRISGELFF
TGTGCCAGCAGAATCTCCGGGGAGCTGTTTTTT
>NA|TRBV6-1|TRBJ2-7|NA
CASGELPGGSYEQYF
TGTGCCAGCGGAGAGCTCCCTGGGGGGTCCTACGAGCAGTACTTC
>NA|TRBV5-4|TRBJ2-3|NA
CASSLGGEVAAGTQYF
TGTGCCAGCAGCTTGGGCGGGGAGGTCGCGGCAGGTACGCAGTATTTT
>NA|TRBV28|TRBJ2-2|NA
CASITGQNTGELFF
TGTGCCAGCATCACAGGGCAGAACACCGGGGAGCTGTTTTTT
>TRBD2|TRBV28|TRBJ2-7|NA
CASSPSLAGVYEQYF
TGTGCCAGCAGTCCCTCACTAGCGGGAGTTTACGAGCAGTACTTC
>NA|TRBV4-3|TRBJ2-7|NA
CASSQDRDIYEQYF
TGCGCCAGCAGCCAAGATCGTGACATCTACGAGCAGTACTTC
>NA|TRBV28|TRBJ1-2|NA
CASSYRTPNYGYTF
TGTGCCAGCAGTTATCGGACTCCTAACTATGGCTACACCTTC
>NA|TRBV7-9|TRBJ1-4|NA
CASSRGRSSTNEKLFF
TGTGCCAGCAGCCGGGGCAGATCGTCAACTAATGAAAAACTGTTTTTT
>NA|TRBV7-8|TRBJ1-5|NA
CASSLDMWGLNQPQHF
TGTGCCAGCAGCTTAGACATGTGGGGGCTAAATCAGCCCCAGCATTTT
>NA|TRBV6-5|TRBJ1-5|NA
CASSYSSRNQPQHF
TGTGCCAGCAGTTACTCAAGCCGCAATCAGCCCCAGCATTTT
>TRBD1|TRBV18|TRBJ1-2|NA
CASSPGQGAYGYTF
TGTGCCAGCTCACCGGGACAGGGGGCCTATGGCTACACCTTC
>TRBD1|TRBV7-2|TRBJ2-7|NA
CASSLGTGYYEQYF
TGTGCCAGCAGCTTAGGGACAGGGTACTACGAGCAGTACTTC
>NA|TRBV25-1|TRBJ1-4|NA
CASSDRIATNEKLFF
TGTGCCAGCAGTGATCGGATTGCAACTAATGAAAAACTGTTTTTT
>TRBD1|TRBV27|TRBJ1-2|NA
CASSLLGTGVGYTF
TGTGCCAGCAGTTTATTGGGGACAGGGGTCGGCTACACCTTC
>TRBD1|TRBV9|TRBJ1-4|NA
CASRGQGAIEKLFF
TGTGCCAGCAGGGGACAGGGGGCGATTGAAAAACTGTTTTTT
>TRBD2|TRBV7-2|TRBJ2-3|NA
CASSLTGGIRDTQYF
TGTGCCAGCAGTCTTACCGGGGGGATAAGAGATACGCAGTATTTT
>TRBD1|TRBV6-4|TRBJ1-1|NA
CASRETGGGTEAFF
TGTGCCAGCAGGGAGACAGGGGGAGGCACTGAAGCTTTCTTT
>TRBD1|TRBV19|TRBJ1-5|few
CASRQGAPNQPQHF
TGTGCCAGTAGGCAGGGGGCCCCCAATCAGCCCCAGCATTTT
>NA|TRBV6-5|TRBJ2-7|NA
CASSPSPAGTYEQYF
TGTGCCAGCAGTCCCTCCCCCGCGGGTACCTACGAGCAGTACTTC
>TRBD1|TRBV15|TRBJ2-3|once
CATSRGGTGGIDTQYF
TGTGCCACCAGCAGAGGCGGGACAGGGGGAATAGATACGCAGTATTTT
>TRBD2|TRBV27|TRBJ2-1|NA
CASSWGGSVSYNEQFF
TGTGCCAGCAGTTGGGGCGGGAGTGTTTCCTACAATGAGCAGTTCTTC
>NA|TRBV19|TRBJ1-6|few
CASSTLSGRVNNSPLHF
TGTGCCAGTAGTACCCTATCTGGGAGGGTGAACAATTCACCCCTCCACTTT
>NA|TRBV28|TRBJ2-3|NA
CASTRESTDTQYF
TGTGCCAGCACGCGGGAAAGCACAGATACGCAGTATTTT
>NA|TRBV11-2|TRBJ2-1|NA
CASSLRVEQFF
TGTGCCAGCAGCTTAAGGGTCGAGCAGTTCTTC
>NA|TRBV18|TRBJ2-2|NA
CASSPTGMDGELFF
TGTGCCAGCTCACCAACAGGGATGGACGGGGAGCTGTTTTTT
>NA|TRBV2|TRBJ2-7|NA
CASSEDRARSYEQYF
TGTGCCAGCAGTGAAGATAGAGCCCGATCGTACGAGCAGTACTTC
>TRBD1|TRBV10-3|TRBJ1-1|NA
CATRTGYDTEAFF
TGTGCCACCCGGACAGGGTATGACACTGAAGCTTTCTTT
>NA|TRBV9|TRBJ2-1|NA
CASSVAMHSQSSYNEQFF
TGTGCCAGCAGCGTAGCTATGCACTCTCAGAGCTCCTACAATGAGCAGTTCTTC
>TRBD2|TRBV11-3|TRBJ2-1|NA
CASSWSGGNEQFF
TGTGCCTCCTCTTGGAGCGGGGGGAATGAGCAGTTCTTC
>TRBD1|TRBV10-3|TRBJ1-2|NA
CAMGGDPGGADYGYTF
TGTGCCATGGGCGGGGATCCAGGGGGCGCTGACTATGGCTACACCTTC
>TRBD1|TRBV28|TRBJ2-7|NA
CASSPAGTGVEQYF
TGTGCCAGCAGTCCCGCCGGGACAGGGGTCGAGCAGTACTTC
>TRBD1|TRBV6-1|TRBJ2-7|NA
CATGQGAWYEQYF
TGTGCCACGGGACAGGGGGCGTGGTACGAGCAGTACTTC
>TRBD1|TRBV18|TRBJ1-1|NA
CASSPPMTGADTEAFF
TGTGCCAGCTCACCACCTATGACAGGGGCCGACACTGAAGCTTTCTTT
>NA|TRBV9|TRBJ2-7|NA
CASSGTDGPYEQYF
TGTGCCAGCAGCGGAACCGACGGCCCCTACGAGCAGTACTTC